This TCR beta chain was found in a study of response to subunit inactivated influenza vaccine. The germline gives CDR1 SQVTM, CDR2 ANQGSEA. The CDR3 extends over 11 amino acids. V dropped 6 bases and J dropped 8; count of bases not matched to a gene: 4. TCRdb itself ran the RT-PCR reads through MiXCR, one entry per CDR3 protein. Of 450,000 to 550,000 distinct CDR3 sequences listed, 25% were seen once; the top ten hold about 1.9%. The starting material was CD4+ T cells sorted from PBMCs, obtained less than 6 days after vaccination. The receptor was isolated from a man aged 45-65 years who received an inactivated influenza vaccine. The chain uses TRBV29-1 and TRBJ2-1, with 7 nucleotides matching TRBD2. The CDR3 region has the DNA TGCAGCGTCCACCGGGGGGATGAGCAGTTCTTC. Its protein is CSVHRGDEQFF.